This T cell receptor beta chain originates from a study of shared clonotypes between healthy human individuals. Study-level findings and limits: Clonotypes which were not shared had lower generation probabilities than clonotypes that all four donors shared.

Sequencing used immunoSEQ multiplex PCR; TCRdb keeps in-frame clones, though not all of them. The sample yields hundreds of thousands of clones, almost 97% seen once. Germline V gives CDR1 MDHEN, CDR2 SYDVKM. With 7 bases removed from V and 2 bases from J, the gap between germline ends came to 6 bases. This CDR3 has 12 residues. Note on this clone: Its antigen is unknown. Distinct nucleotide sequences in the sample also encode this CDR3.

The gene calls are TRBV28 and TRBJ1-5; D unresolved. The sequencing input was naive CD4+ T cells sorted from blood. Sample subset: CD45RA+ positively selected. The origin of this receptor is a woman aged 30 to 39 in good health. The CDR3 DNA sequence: TGTGCCAGCAACGCAGGCAATCAGCCCCAGCATTTT. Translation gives CASNAGNQPQHF.